This record concerns one T cell receptor beta chain sequence. Which antigen it targets is not known. No base quality information exists; no much larger clone differs at one position. This specimen belongs to a study of cytomegalovirus exposure and HLA in healthy donors (dated by TCRdb to 2016 to 2017). The study in broad terms: An earlier analysis of 587 of the donors reported 250 to 350 Gb of sequence data and 117 million unique TCR beta sequences obtained from 180 million or so T cells. About 310 gigabases of sequencing data and tens of millions of unique TCR sequences were included in an early release covering several hundred HLA-typed donors. Of the approximately 370 genotyped donors, over 80% were placed in the genetic ancestry cluster associated with self-reported Caucasian donors. The study aimed to test whether cataloging public T cell receptors could reveal signatures of past pathogen exposure. The study profiled the T cell repertoires of under 850 subjects by immunosequencing and related them to cytomegalovirus serostatus. Besides the first cohort of under 700 subjects, a separate validation cohort made up of 120 or so different subjects was used. The study combined high-throughput TCR immunosequencing, statistical association of individual TCRs with disease status, and machine learning to predict cytomegalovirus infection status. In a later analysis, previously published TCR beta repertoires from 600 to 850 donors were re-analyzed and high-resolution HLA genotyping was added so that TCR occurrence patterns could be studied. The later analysis used no new phenotypic data to find candidate immune exposures, relying instead on TCR beta sequences and their occurrence across donors. In an earlier analysis of a few hundred of the donors, high-throughput TCR beta sequencing was used to judge whether each TCR beta V gene segment behaved as functional or pseudogenic. Donor age, sex, ethnicity and CMV serostatus were collected together with the repertoire data. A later genetic analysis took genome-wide SNP genotypes for about three fifths of the 666 donors and used that subset as a discovery cohort. All discovery cohort repertoires had been generated using a single sequencing platform. Both class I and class II loci were covered by HLA typing, at four-digit resolution. The number of donors typed differed by locus, with roughly 629-640 for A, B, C, DRB1 and DQB1, over 500 for DQA1, over 600 for DPA1, and about 450 for DPB1. Because of strong linkage in the cohort, roughly five DR-DQ haplotypes were treated as single units for association and clustering. Among over 350 genotyped donors of the cohort, an average of approximately 240,000 unique TCR beta nucleotide sequences were sequenced per donor, roughly 18% of them non-productive. Broad study findings and their caveats: According to a later analysis, parvovirus B19, influenza, CMV and Epstein-Barr virus appeared linked to several top co-occurrence clusters. A later analysis found that most CMV-associated TCR beta chains appeared HLA-restricted, with HLA associations seemingly driven largely by CMV exposure. Because HLA typing was unavailable for some donors at each locus, only the typed subset was used in association tests. Because counts were too low, approximately 18 rarely observed V segments, including chromosome 9 orphons, were excluded from the earlier analysis of several hundred of the donors. Correlated functional status among segregating V segments might be attributable to linkage disequilibrium, but an unknown experimental factor could not be ruled out. When HLA alleles, especially DR and DQ, strongly co-occurred, attributing TCR associations to individual alleles was difficult. According to a later genetic analysis, donors in an Asian-associated ancestry cluster had fewer N-insertions in productive TCRs than the roughly 670-donor mean. At a false discovery rate of 0.05, a later analysis linked 16,951 TCR beta sequences to specific HLA alleles. A further reported finding was that TCR beta sequences accurately predicted the HLA-A and HLA-B alleles for most subjects in the first cohort. In both the original and validation cohorts, the classifier was reported to diagnose cytomegalovirus status with high specificity and sensitivity. Compared with equally common non-associated chains, HLA-associated TCR beta chains in a later analysis were more clonally expanded and had lower generation probabilities. In a later analysis, the rate of TCR association differed among HLA loci, with DRB1 alleles having the most associated TCRs and HLA-C alleles having the fewest. In an earlier analysis of 587 of the donors, most TCR beta V segments were observed in productive rearrangements about 90% or about 30% of the time, broadly matching IMGT annotations. A cluster of highly shared sequence variants was judged likely to be a technical artifact of the sequencing pipeline. According to the authors, the approach could potentially be generalized to other disease states and immunological phenotypes. An association between a missense DCLRE1C variant and V-gene and J-gene trimming of TCR beta chains was found in a later genetic analysis and replicated in an independent cohort. Across donors, most TCR sequences were observed very rarely, whereas some public TCRs were present in many individuals. In vitro tests confirmed that a few of the cytomegalovirus-associated TCR beta chains recognize cytomegalovirus antigens. The cohort was sequenced for TCR beta chains only, and without alpha or paired-chain data the features that could be detected were limited. Immune exposure information for the cohort was limited to CMV serostatus. The study gave a list of 150 to 200 TCR beta chains associated with cytomegalovirus. Roughly uniform sequencing depth across donors was assumed in presence/absence analyses, although this assumption may not hold.

The cohort consisted of 666 healthy bone marrow donors. Cohort members were all nominally healthy when sampled, although unrecorded immune exposures were likely present. The donor tested CMV seropositive and was one of the 289 seropositive cohort members. A peripheral blood sample was provided by each donor, and peripheral blood mononuclear cells were used for TCR beta sequencing. Genomic DNA extraction from the blood cell samples was performed with the Qiagen DNeasy Blood Extraction Kit. Libraries were constructed by the immunoSEQ multiplex PCR assay. The multiplex PCR relied on a mix of 60 forward primers for TCR Vbeta segments and 13 reverse primers for TCR Jbeta segments. A multiplex PCR assay on genomic DNA amplified the CDR3 region of rearranged TCR beta genes. On the Illumina HiSeq System, the amplified TCR beta libraries were sequenced as 87-base-pair reads. The original pipeline was this. In a later analysis, tens of millions of unique TCR beta chains were counted across the roughly 700 repertoires, and roughly 11 million of these chains were shared by at least two donors. Raw reads were error-corrected and collapsed into unique sequences by a nearest-neighbor algorithm in which closely related sequences were merged to remove PCR and sequencing errors. Alignment of CDR3 sequences to IMGT reference sequences was used to assign V, D and J gene segments. For a sequence to be retained, at least a six-nucleotide match to both a V gene segment and a J gene segment was required. Rearrangements were classified as productive when the CDR3 lacked stop codons and remained in frame with V and J, and all other rearrangements were classified as non-productive. CDR3 was defined by IMGT convention, running from the second conserved V-encoded cysteine to the conserved J-encoded phenylalanine. In an earlier analysis of more than 550 of the donors, sequences lacking an unambiguous match to a single V gene segment were excluded. An earlier analysis of a few hundred of the donors called V segments functional above 56.7% productive rearrangements and segregating when the between-donor standard deviation exceeded 5%. To diagnose cytomegalovirus status from the catalog of TCR beta chain sequences, a statistical classification framework was built. A later analysis assigned V and J genes by comparing TCR nucleotide sequences with IMGT/GENE-DB human TR gene sequences. The TCRdist pipeline was used in a later analysis to assign CDR3 sequences and most-parsimonious VDJ recombination scenarios. In a later analysis, each TCR beta chain was defined by its CDR3 amino acid sequence together with its V-gene family, and reads lacking a unique V-gene family were excluded. In a later analysis, 500 to 650 highly shared, low-generation-probability nucleotide sequences were removed to address suspected cross-contamination and a sequencing artifact. A later analysis calculated a clonal expansion index for each public chain from normalized within-repertoire ranks of inferred template counts. A later analysis computed generation probabilities with a VDJ recombination model fitted to out-of-frame rearrangements, and checked the results against IGoR. A later analysis scored TCR-TCR, TCR-HLA and TCR-CMV co-occurrence with hypergeometric tests, applying a repertoire-size bias correction to TCR pairs. False discovery rates were estimated in a later analysis by permuting HLA or CMV assignments 20 times. A later analysis grouped co-occurring TCRs with DBSCAN, adding TCRdist sequence similarity when clustering within HLA-allele-positive subsets. Repertoires with fewer than 30,000 or more than 120,000 public chains, plus five repertoires with anomalous nucleotide sharing, were excluded from co-occurrence clustering. TCRdb re-hosts the immuneACCESS table, in-frame sequences only. Its copies lack some clones; in the studies checked, an unresolved V gene accounts for under half of them, and the cause for the rest is not known. The D gene and trimming were derived from the DNA, and the V and J assignments and clone size from that table. The sample contains roughly 130,000 clones, 65% to 90% of them found a single time. The ten largest clonotypes hold 10% to 12% of the sample.

The TCR comes from a male donor in good health and CMV-seropositive. The sample comprised PBMCs.

The sequenced DNA is TGTGCCAGCAGTTTTTTGGCGGGAGGAGAGACCCAGTACTTC. It translates as CASSFLAGGETQYF. This sequence uses TRBV28 and TRBJ2-5, with 8 middle bases fitting TRBD2. CDR1 and CDR2 were assigned from the germline V gene as MDHEN and SYDVKM. Taken from cysteine to phenylalanine, the CDR3 has 14 residues. CDR3 DNA is the only sequence kept; it has 42 bases, read in frame from the first base. V has 3 bases trimmed and J has 4 bases trimmed; junction bases matching no gene number 4.